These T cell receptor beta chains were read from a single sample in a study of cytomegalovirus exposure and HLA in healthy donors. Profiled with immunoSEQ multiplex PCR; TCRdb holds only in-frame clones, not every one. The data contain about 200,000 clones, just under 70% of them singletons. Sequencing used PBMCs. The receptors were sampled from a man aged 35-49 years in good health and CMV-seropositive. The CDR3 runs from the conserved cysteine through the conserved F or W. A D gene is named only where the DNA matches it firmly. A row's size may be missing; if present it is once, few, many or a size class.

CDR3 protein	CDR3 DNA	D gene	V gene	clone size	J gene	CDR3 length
CASSQDHEGARQPQHF	TGCGCCAGCAGCCAAGATCATGAGGGGGCGAGACAGCCCCAGCATTTT	TRBD1	TRBV4-3	NA	TRBJ1-5	16
CATSRDHQGAKEQYF	TGTGCCACCAGCAGAGATCATCAGGGGGCGAAGGAGCAGTACTTC	TRBD1	TRBV15	once	TRBJ2-5	15
CASSERWGGRQYF	TGTGCCAGCAGTGAACGGTGGGGGGGCCGCCAGTACTTC	NA	TRBV6-1	NA	TRBJ2-4	13
CASSFDRGHTEAFF	TGTGCCAGCAGCTTTGACAGGGGGCACACTGAAGCTTTCTTT	TRBD1	TRBV5-4	NA	TRBJ1-1	14
CASSEAGVSNQPQHF	TGTGCCAGCAGTGAAGCAGGGGTTAGCAATCAGCCCCAGCATTTT	NA	TRBV6-1	NA	TRBJ1-5	15
CASSPQTGVDTQYF	TGTGCCAGCAGTCCCCAGACAGGTGTCGATACGCAGTATTTT	NA	TRBV27	NA	TRBJ2-3	14
CASSLGGGQGDTQYF	TGCGCCAGCAGCTTGGGCGGGGGGCAGGGAGATACGCAGTATTTT	TRBD2	TRBV5-1	NA	TRBJ2-3	15
CASSLRQGVYNEQFF	TGTGCCAGCAGCTTGCGCCAGGGGGTATACAATGAGCAGTTCTTC	TRBD1	TRBV5-4	NA	TRBJ2-1	15
CSVRGPMLGTEAFF	TGCAGCGTCAGGGGGCCTATGCTGGGCACTGAAGCTTTCTTT	TRBD1	TRBV29-1	NA	TRBJ1-1	14
CASSQDSARGAYEQYF	TGCGCCAGCAGCCAAGATTCTGCGCGGGGGGCCTACGAGCAGTACTTC	TRBD2	TRBV4-1	NA	TRBJ2-7	16
CASSLRSPAFERGYTF	TGTGCCAGCAGCTTGAGGTCACCCGCCTTTGAGAGGGGCTACACCTTC	NA	TRBV5-5	once	TRBJ1-2	16
CASSRDFTREAFF	TGTGCCAGCAGTCGGGATTTTACGCGCGAAGCTTTCTTT	NA	TRBV7-2	NA	TRBJ1-1	13
CSINPGVKNIQYF	TGCAGCATAAACCCAGGGGTCAAAAACATTCAGTACTTC	NA	TRBV29-1	few	TRBJ2-4	13
CASSAEQGAFGDTIYF	TGCGCCAGCAGCGCAGAACAGGGGGCATTCGGAGACACCATATATTTT	TRBD1	TRBV5-1	few	TRBJ1-3	16
CASSQDLVAGFSNQPQHF	TGTGCCAGCAGCCAAGATCTTGTTGCAGGGTTCAGCAATCAGCCCCAGCATTTT	NA	TRBV4-2	NA	TRBJ1-5	18
CASSLGGGIPNEQFF	TGTGCCAGCAGCTTAGGGGGAGGGATTCCAAATGAGCAGTTCTTC	TRBD2	TRBV7-8	NA	TRBJ2-1	15
CASSQAGGTDTQYF	TGTGCCAGCAGTCAAGCGGGGGGGACAGATACGCAGTATTTT	TRBD2	TRBV7-3	NA	TRBJ2-3	14
CAIRSPGGSGELFF	TGTGCCATCAGGTCTCCCGGGGGTTCCGGGGAGCTGTTTTTT	NA	TRBV10-3	NA	TRBJ2-2	14
CATPDRGRNSPLHF	TGTGCCACTCCTGACAGGGGCAGGAATTCACCCCTCCACTTT	TRBD1	TRBV28	NA	TRBJ1-6	14
CASSGGGRETQYF	TGTGCCAGCAGCGGGGGGGGGAGGGAGACCCAGTACTTC	TRBD2	TRBV9	once	TRBJ2-5	13
CASSTVDSSLSYEQYF	TGTGCCAGCAGCACCGTGGACAGCTCTCTCTCCTACGAGCAGTACTTC	NA	TRBV7-8	NA	TRBJ2-7	16
CASSIAPHSGQPQHF	TGTGCCAGTAGTATAGCCCCCCACTCTGGTCAGCCCCAGCATTTT	NA	TRBV19	few	TRBJ1-5	15
CASSGPDRGGEKLFF	TGTGCCAGCAGCGGCCCGGACAGGGGAGGCGAAAAACTGTTTTTT	TRBD1	TRBV5-5	NA	TRBJ1-4	15
CATTRGDTGELFF	TGTGCCACCACCCGGGGGGACACCGGGGAGCTGTTTTTT	TRBD2	TRBV25-1	NA	TRBJ2-2	13
CASGLASGGDTQYF	TGTGCTAGTGGTTTGGCTAGCGGGGGGGATACGCAGTATTTT	TRBD2	TRBV12-5	NA	TRBJ2-3	14
CASSFQLAPGLGPLHF	TGTGCCAGCAGTTTTCAGCTTGCCCCGGGATTAGGACCCCTCCACTTT	NA	TRBV28	NA	TRBJ1-6	16
CASTRAKGGRGDEQFF	TGCGCCAGCACTCGGGCAAAAGGGGGAAGAGGAGATGAGCAGTTCTTC	NA	TRBV10-1	NA	TRBJ2-1	16
CASSQDLRGRNQPQHF	TGCGCCAGCAGCCAAGATCTACGGGGTCGCAATCAGCCCCAGCATTTT	NA	TRBV4-1	NA	TRBJ1-5	16
CASSLEAGGTDTQYF	TGCGCCAGCAGCTTGGAGGCGGGGGGGACGGATACGCAGTATTTT	TRBD2	TRBV5-1	NA	TRBJ2-3	15
CASSSYTGNTIYF	TGTGCCAGTAGTTCATACACTGGAAACACCATATATTTT	NA	TRBV19	NA	TRBJ1-3	13
CASSYRETQGYHGYTF	TGTGCCAGCAGTTACCGAGAAACACAGGGTTATCATGGCTACACCTTC	NA	TRBV6-5	NA	TRBJ1-2	16
CASSSSSSGATEQYF	TGTGCCAGCAGTTCCTCCTCCAGCGGGGCCACCGAGCAGTACTTC	TRBD2	TRBV28	NA	TRBJ2-7	15
CASSRGWPQHF	TGTGCCAGTAGTCGAGGGTGGCCCCAGCATTTT	NA	TRBV19	NA	TRBJ1-5	11
CASSFGGYGTGELFF	TGTGCCAGCAGCTTCGGCGGGTATGGCACCGGGGAGCTGTTTTTT	NA	TRBV7-6	NA	TRBJ2-2	15
CASSPRDIDEQFF	TGTGCCAGCAGCCCCCGGGACATCGATGAGCAGTTCTTC	NA	TRBV11-1	once	TRBJ2-1	13
CASGRPAIGSQETQYF	TGCGCCAGCGGGCGACCAGCAATCGGATCCCAAGAGACCCAGTACTTC	NA	TRBV5-1	NA	TRBJ2-5	16
CASTTTPSGGAYEQFF	TGTGCCAGTACCACGACCCCTAGCGGGGGGGCCTATGAGCAGTTCTTC	TRBD2	TRBV19	few	TRBJ2-1	16
CASSVGLLSRQKAFF	TGTGCCAGCAGTGTGGGACTCCTCTCCCGCCAAAAAGCTTTCTTT	NA	TRBV6-1	NA	TRBJ1-1	15
CASSYRQAEKLFF	TGTGCCAGCAGTTACCGACAGGCTGAAAAACTGTTTTTT	NA	TRBV6-5	NA	TRBJ1-4	13
CAISEGVAGGQETQYF	TGTGCCATCAGTGAAGGGGTAGCGGGGGGGCAAGAGACCCAGTACTTC	TRBD2	TRBV10-3	NA	TRBJ2-5	16
CASSYFGTGTGGYTF	TGTGCCAGCAGTTATTTTGGGACAGGGACAGGGGGCTACACCTTC	TRBD1	TRBV27	NA	TRBJ1-2	15
CASSFTTLSYYNEQFF	TGCGCCAGCAGCTTCACTACCCTAAGTTACTACAATGAGCAGTTCTTC	NA	TRBV5-1	once	TRBJ2-1	16
CASSLPPDRAGYTF	TGTGCCAGCAGCCTCCCACCCGACAGGGCTGGCTACACCTTC	TRBD1	TRBV7-2	NA	TRBJ1-2	14
CASSRRGTGNYGYTF	TGTGCCAGCAGCCGGCGGGGGACAGGGAACTATGGCTACACCTTC	TRBD1	TRBV2	few	TRBJ1-2	15
CASSIPGTNTGELFF	TGTGCCAGTAGTATCCCCGGGACAAACACCGGGGAGCTGTTTTTT	NA	TRBV19	NA	TRBJ2-2	15
CASSLYGRYSPLHF	TGTGCCAGCAGCTTGTATGGGAGATATTCACCCCTCCACTTT	NA	TRBV5-4	few	TRBJ1-6	14
CASSWTSGGPYNEQFF	TGTGCCAGCAGTTGGACTAGCGGGGGGCCATACAATGAGCAGTTCTTC	TRBD2	TRBV28	NA	TRBJ2-1	16
CASSGITGVRNTIYF	TGTGCCAGCAGCGGAATTACAGGGGTGAGAAACACCATATATTTT	TRBD1	TRBV5-5	NA	TRBJ1-3	15
CASSSLNNEQFF	TGTGCCAGCAGCTCACTAAACAATGAGCAGTTCTTC	NA	TRBV5-6	NA	TRBJ2-1	12
CVQHPSGGLSQYF	TGTGTCCAGCATCCTAGCGGGGGGTTGTCCCAGTACTTC	TRBD2	TRBV2	NA	TRBJ2-5	13
CASTAGEDRSSPLHF	TGTGCCAGCACCGCGGGTGAGGACAGAAGCTCACCCCTCCACTTT	NA	TRBV2	NA	TRBJ1-6	15
CASSPRKDSGEKLFF	TGTGCCAGCTCACCACGAAAGGACAGTGGTGAAAAACTGTTTTTT	NA	TRBV18	NA	TRBJ1-4	15
CASSLGSGNRMNTEAFF	TGTGCCAGCAGCTTGGGTTCAGGGAACCGAATGAACACTGAAGCTTTCTTT	NA	TRBV5-4	NA	TRBJ1-1	17
CASSKATGATDTQYF	TGTGCCAGCAGTAAGGCCACAGGTGCCACAGATACGCAGTATTTT	NA	TRBV6-6	NA	TRBJ2-3	15